The 10 T cell receptor beta chains below come from one sample, sequenced in a study. Using its own MiXCR run on the RT-PCR reads, TCRdb lists one record per CDR3 protein. The table records around 700,000 distinct CDR3 sequences, 14% of them present only once. Sequenced input: memory CD4+ T cells from blood. The receptors derive from a female donor in good health, serving as a healthy control.

This clonotype has at least ten counts. The chain employs TRBV7-2 and TRBJ2-3; D not resolved. The CDR3 contains 14 residues. CDR1 SGHTA and CDR2 FQGNSA come from the germline V gene. The V gene lost 0 bases and the J gene lost 4 bases, with 8 bases spanning the gap. DNA for the CDR3: TGTGCCAGCAGCTTAGCCGGCATTGCAGATACGCAGTATTTT. Its protein product is CASSLAGIADTQYF.

This clonotype showed up just a few times. The chain employs TRBV6-1 and TRBJ2-7; TRBD2 aligns across 13 bases. CDR1 is MNHNS and CDR2 is SASEGT in the germline V gene. The CDR3 is 14 amino acids. V was pared by 6 bases and J by 3 bases, with 2 bases of the junction left unmatched. In nucleotides, the CDR3 is TGTGCCAGCAGGGGGACTAGCGGGATCTACGAGCAGTACTTC. Protein product: CASRGTSGIYEQYF.

This chain connects TRBV29-1 to TRBJ1-4, with D perhaps matching TRBD1 (5 bases). The V and J ends lost 4 bases and 4 bases respectively, with 10 bases between them. The CDR3 has 13 amino acids. Germline V gene data show CDR1 as SQVTM and CDR2 as ANQGSEA. CDR3 in DNA: TGCAGCGTTGCGCAGGGAATTAATGAAAAACTGTTTTTT. Protein sequence: CSVAQGINEKLFF. Combining the CDR3 with reference TRBV29-1 and TRBJ1-4 gives the whole variable domain SAVISQKPSRDICQRGTSLTIQCQVDSQVTMMFWYRQQPGQSLTLIATANQGSEATYESGFVIDKFPISRPNLTFSTLTVSNMSPEDSSIYLCSVAQGINEKLFFGSGTQLSVL.

This clonotype was seen ten or more times. The V gene is TRBV5-1, the J gene TRBJ2-1; the match to TRBD2 covers 7 bases. The CDR3 contains 15 residues. The V gene end was trimmed by 1 base and the J gene end by 7 bases; junction bases not matched to a gene: 8. Germline V CDR1 and CDR2: SGHRS, YFSETQ. In nucleotides, the CDR3 is TGCGCCAGCAGCTTGTCCGGCGGGAGCTTTAATGAGCAGTTCTTC. Encoded protein: CASSLSGGSFNEQFF.

This clonotype was counted ten times or more. The chain combines TRBV5-6 with TRBJ2-6; possibly TRBD2 for D (5 bases). The length of the CDR3 is 18 residues. Trimming shortened V by 4 bases and J by 0 bases, and 17 bases separated the two germline ends. Germline V gene lookup returns CDR1 SGHDT and CDR2 YYEEEE. CDR3 bases: TGTGCCAGCAGCCGCGGAAAGAAAGGGAGCTCTGGGGCCAACGTCCTGACTTTC. Translated, it gives CASSRGKKGSSGANVLTF.

This clonotype was seen a handful of times. This chain connects TRBV10-3 to TRBJ2-3; 7 positions match TRBD2. Trimming cost V 3 bases and J 7 bases; bases outside gene matches: 10. The CDR3 length is 15 residues. Germline CDR1 reads ENHRY; CDR2 reads SYGVKD. The CDR3 coding sequence is TGTGCCATCAGTGAACCCGGGACTACGGGTAATACGCAGTATTTT. It is translated as CAISEPGTTGNTQYF.

This clonotype was seen ten or more times. The DNA of the CDR3 is TGTGCCAGCAGCATGGACTTCTCTGGGGCCAACGTCCTGACTTTC. Translated, it gives CASSMDFSGANVLTF. This chain connects TRBV6-5 to TRBJ2-6, with a weak D call TRBD2 (5 bases). V lost 6 bases, J lost 0 bases, and 9 bases lay in between. CDR1 MNHEY and CDR2 SVGAGI come from the germline V gene. This CDR3 region has 15 residues.

This clonotype was recorded many times. The chain is built from TRBV6-2 or TRBV6-3 and TRBJ2-7; 7 bases map to TRBD2. V was clipped by 7 bases and J by 2 bases; unmatched bases: 11. The CDR3 extends over 15 amino acids. The germline gives CDR1 MNHEY, CDR2 SVGEGT. DNA of the CDR3: TGTGCCAGCACCTCCTACTGGCGGGAGCCCTACGAGCAGTACTTC. It encodes CASTSYWREPYEQYF.

This chain joins TRBV7-9 and TRBJ2-2; D not resolved. The CDR3 runs to 12 residues. Between the trimmed V and J ends, which lost 2 bases and 7 bases, there was a span of 5 bases. CDR1 SEHNR and CDR2 FQNEAQ come from the germline V gene (reference sequence). The CDR3 sequence is CASSLPSGELFF. CDR3 DNA: TGTGCCAGCAGCTTACCAAGCGGGGAGCTGTTTTTT.

V usage is TRBV12-3 or TRBV12-4 and J usage is TRBJ2-1; 10 bases match TRBD2. Trimming removed 5 bases from V and 5 bases from J; junction bases left unmatched: 12. The CDR3 is 17 amino acids. The CDR3 protein is CASSPPQGLAVNNEQFF. The CDR3 DNA is TGTGCCAGCAGTCCCCCCCAAGGACTAGCGGTTAACAATGAGCAGTTCTTC.